The 23 T cell receptor beta chains in this list originate from one sample, sequenced in a study of shared clonotypes between healthy human individuals. Produced via immunoSEQ multiplex PCR; TCRdb's table is partial and in-frame only. The sample shows over a million clones, about 75% of them seen only once. The sample was memory CD4+ T cells sorted from blood. Noted subset: CD45RA-negative fraction. The receptors were sampled from a man younger than 30 in good health.

The V and J genes are TRBV7-8 and TRBJ1-1; D is ambiguous. The CDR3 runs 17 residues. Germline CDR1 reads SGHVS; CDR2 reads FQNEAQ. V was cut by 4 bases and J by 1 base, with 19 bases left in between. In DNA, the CDR3 is TGTGCCAGCAGCTCACCCCGGTATAAGTCCCAGAACACTGAAGCTTTCTTT. Protein product: CASSSPRYKSQNTEAFF.

The gene calls are TRBV11-2 and TRBJ1-1; perhaps TRBD1 as D (6 bases). Germline CDR1 SGHAT, CDR2 FQNNGV. With 5 bases removed from V and 11 bases from J, the gap between germline ends came to 15 bases. The CDR3 is made up of 12 amino acids. The CDR3 DNA reads as TGTGCCAGCAGCCCCGGACAGTTATCCGCTTTCTTT. Protein product: CASSPGQLSAFF.

CDR3 nucleotides: TGCGCCAGCAGCTTGGTCCCTACCGGGGCTAGCGGGGGAGCTAGCACAGATACGCAGTATTTT. It encodes CASSLVPTGASGGASTDTQYF. The chain is built from TRBV5-1 and TRBJ2-3; 10 bases align to TRBD2. The V segment lost 0 bases and the J segment 0 bases; nucleotides outside the gene matches: 16. CDR3 length: 21 residues. From germline, CDR1 is SGHRS and CDR2 YFSETQ.

Here the CDR3 DNA reads TGTGCCAGCAGTCCTGGTTGGGTGAACACTGAAGCTTTCTTT. It is translated as CASSPGWVNTEAFF. This chain uses TRBV6-1 with TRBJ1-1, with D unresolved. The V and J ends lost 5 bases and 0 bases respectively, with 10 bases between them. The germline CDR1 and CDR2 sequences are MNHNS and SASEGT. The CDR3 has 14 residues.

The genes are TRBV27 and TRBJ1-4, with 7 bases aligning to TRBD1. This CDR3 has 14 residues. The V gene's germline CDR1 is MNHEY and CDR2 SMNVEV (reference sequence). V lost 2 bases and J lost 5; bases outside the gene matches: 2. CDR3 coding DNA: TGTGCCAGCAGTTTAGGGACAGACAATGAAAAACTGTTTTTT. This gives the protein CASSLGTDNEKLFF.

The chain has TRBV5-1 and TRBJ2-7; D may match TRBD1 or TRBD2 (5 bases each). The germline V gene encodes CDR1 SGHRS and CDR2 YFSETQ. The CDR3 covers 15 residues. Deletions cut 0 bases from V and 7 bases from J, with 17 bases between. This CDR3 reads CASSLGNSLGEEQYF. In nucleotides, the CDR3 is TGCGCCAGCAGCTTGGGGAACTCCCTGGGGGAAGAGCAGTACTTC.

The chain is built from TRBV9 and TRBJ1-4, with unresolved D. V was clipped by 3 bases and J by 4 bases, with 13 bases between them. The CDR3 has 15 residues. CDR1 and CDR2 from the germline V gene are SGDLS and YYNGEE. The CDR3, as DNA: TGTGCCAGCAGCGCTAGCCCAGGAAGTAATGAAAAACTGTTTTTT. Translating gives CASSASPGSNEKLFF. Together with reference TRBV9 and TRBJ1-4, the CDR3 gives the full variable domain: DSGVTQTPKHLITATGQRVTLRCSPRSGDLSVYWYQQSLDQGLQFLIQYYNGEERAKGNILERFSAQQFPDLHSELNLSSLELGDSALYFCASSASPGSNEKLFFGSGTQLSVL.

This clone has only a few counts. The V call is TRBV29-1, the J call TRBJ1-3, with D possibly matching TRBD1 (5 bases). From germline, CDR1 is SQVTM and CDR2 ANQGSEA. The CDR3 length is 13 residues. The V end was cut by 5 bases, the J end by 0 bases, with 8 bases between. The CDR3 region has the DNA TGCAGCGTTATGGGGCACTCTGGAAACACCATATATTTT. Translation: CSVMGHSGNTIYF.

This chain links TRBV2 with TRBJ1-1; D not certain. The V end lost 4 bases, the J end lost 1 base, and 7 bases lay between the germline ends. CDR3 length: 13 residues. Germline V CDR1 and CDR2: SNHLY, FYNNEI. CDR3 sequence: CASSGLRNTEAFF. Written as DNA, the CDR3 is TGTGCCAGCAGTGGACTAAGGAACACTGAAGCTTTCTTT.

This clone was recorded only once. CDR3 DNA: TGTGCCAGTAGTATAAAGGGGGGACTAGCGGGCGGGGAGCTGTTTTTT. It is translated as CASSIKGGLAGGELFF. The rearrangement uses TRBV19 and TRBJ2-2; 12 bases map to TRBD2. The CDR3 is made up of 16 amino acids. Germline assignment: CDR1 LNHDA and CDR2 SQIVND (reference sequence). Trimming cost V 2 bases and J 7 bases; bases outside gene matches: 5. The whole variable domain, filled in from reference TRBV19 and TRBJ2-2, reads DGGITQSPKYLFRKEGQNVTLSCEQNLNHDAMYWYRQDPGQGLRLIYYSQIVNDFQKGDIAEGYSVSREKKESFPLTVTSAQKNPTAFYLCASSIKGGLAGGELFFGEGSRLTVL.

Regarding this clone: This CDR3 is also generated by other DNA sequences in the sample. The rearrangement joins TRBV7-6 to TRBJ2-5, with 7 bases lining up with TRBD1. Germline CDR1 SGHVS, CDR2 FNYEAQ. V was pared by 1 base and J by 4 bases, with 3 bases of the junction left unmatched. The CDR3 runs 14 residues. Here the CDR3 DNA reads TGTGCCAGCAGCTTAGTGGCAGGGGGAGAGACCCAGTACTTC. Its translation: CASSLVAGGETQYF.

V gene TRBV5-4 combines with J gene TRBJ2-1; 7 bases fit TRBD2. The V segment lost 3 bases and the J segment 10 bases; nucleotides outside the gene matches: 7. Per germline, CDR1 SGHNT and CDR2 YYREEE (reference sequence). CDR3 length equals 13 residues. This CDR3 is CASSSRLAKEQFF. The CDR3 coding sequence is TGTGCCAGCAGCTCTCGACTAGCAAAGGAGCAGTTCTTC. Drawing the rest from reference TRBV5-4 and TRBJ2-1, the complete variable domain is ETGVTQSPTHLIKTRGQQVTLRCSSQSGHNTVSWYQQALGQGPQFIFQYYREEENGRGNFPPRFSGLQFPNYSSELNVNALELDDSALYLCASSSRLAKEQFFGPGTRLTVL.

This clone was found once. The rearrangement uses TRBV6-5 and TRBJ2-7, with D hard to call. CDR3 size: 13 residues. Germline V gene lookup returns CDR1 MNHEY and CDR2 SVGAGI. The V end lost 7 bases, the J end lost 7 bases, and 17 bases lay between the germline ends. The CDR3 DNA follows: TGTGCCAGCACCAACTCCCCGGCTGGGGAGCAGTACTTC. It specifies CASTNSPAGEQYF.

In this sample, this clone turned up a few times. CDR3 region: CAWSVRGTGFGNTIYF. In nucleotides, the CDR3 is TGTGCCTGGAGTGTACGGGGGACAGGGTTCGGAAACACCATATATTTT. This chain connects TRBV30 to TRBJ1-3, with TRBD1 identical over 9 bases. The ends lost 0 bases at V and 4 bases at J; junction bases unmatched: 7. The CDR3 has 16 amino acids. Per germline, CDR1 GTSNPN and CDR2 SVGIG (reference sequence).

This clone was counted between two and nine times. The chain carries TRBV7-2 and TRBJ2-3; D gene unclear. CDR1 is SGHTA, CDR2 FQGNSA, per germline. With 3 bases removed from V and 5 bases from J, the gap between germline ends came to 6 bases. This CDR3 spans 12 amino acids. CDR3 amino acids: CASSFFVDTQYF. CDR3 in DNA: TGTGCCAGCAGCTTCTTCGTAGATACGCAGTATTTT.

The chain is built from TRBV5-4 and TRBJ2-2; 9 bases align to TRBD2. Losses at the gene ends were 0 bases for V and 4 bases for J; bases not matched to a gene: 4. Germline V gives CDR1 SGHNT, CDR2 YYREEE (reference sequence). The CDR3 is made up of 16 amino acids. DNA for the CDR3: TGTGCCAGCAGCTTGGTAGCTAGCGGGACCACCGGGGAGCTGTTTTTT. It specifies CASSLVASGTTGELFF.

The J gene is TRBJ2-7, the V gene TRBV30, with TRBD1 identical over 8 bases. V shed 6 bases and J 1 base; nucleotides not matched to a gene: 8. Germline CDR1 GTSNPN, CDR2 SVGIG (reference sequence). The CDR3 totals 14 residues. The CDR3 DNA reads as TGTGCCTGCCTGAAGAGACAGGGGTCCTACGAGCAGTACTTC. Translating it yields CACLKRQGSYEQYF.

V and J are TRBV30 and TRBJ1-3, with D unclear. Germline loops: CDR1 GTSNPN, CDR2 SVGIG (reference sequence). CDR3 length equals 15 residues. The germline V and J ends were trimmed by 2 bases and 0 bases, with 11 bases remaining between them. The CDR3 protein is CAWSLGPNSGNTIYF. The CDR3 nucleotides read TGTGCCTGGAGTCTGGGCCCTAACTCTGGAAACACCATATATTTT.

The V and J genes are TRBV18 and TRBJ2-7; 11 bases match TRBD2. Germline values: CDR1 KGHSH, CDR2 LQKENI. V shed 1 base, J shed 6 bases, and the junction held 14 bases outside the gene matches. The CDR3 totals 18 residues. In DNA form, the CDR3 reads TGTGCCAGCTCACCACAATCGGTAACTAGCGGGAGCGGGGCCGAGCAGTACTTC. Its translation: CASSPQSVTSGSGAEQYF.

Details on this clone: Other nucleotide sequences from this sample produce the same CDR3. The chain recombines TRBV19 with TRBJ1-1, with D possibly TRBD1 on 6 matching bases. This CDR3 region has 14 residues. The germline V gene has CDR1 LNHDA and CDR2 SQIVND (reference sequence). Trimming stripped 3 bases from V and 1 base from J, with 9 bases between. CDR3 region: CASSIVRGNTEAFF. For the CDR3, the DNA is TGTGCCAGTAGTATCGTCAGGGGGAACACTGAAGCTTTCTTT.

The sample holds a few counts of this clone. The gene calls are TRBV2 and TRBJ2-5, with 10 bases that match TRBD2. V dropped 2 bases and J dropped 7; count of bases not matched to a gene: 7. Germline CDR1 reads SNHLY; CDR2 reads FYNNEI. The CDR3 length is 15 residues. The CDR3 region is CASSERLAGFTTQYF. The CDR3 DNA reads TGTGCCAGCAGTGAAAGACTAGCGGGCTTCACGACCCAGTACTTC.

This rearrangement joins TRBV5-5 to TRBJ2-6; a possible D gene is TRBD1 (5 bases). The germline V and J ends were trimmed by 0 bases and 3 bases, with 10 bases remaining between them. The CDR3 totals 16 residues. Germline CDR1 reads SGHKS; CDR2 reads YYEKEE (reference sequence). CDR3 region: CASSLAWGFGANVLTF. As DNA, the CDR3 is TGTGCCAGCAGCTTGGCTTGGGGCTTTGGGGCCAACGTCCTGACTTTC.

J is TRBJ2-1 and V is TRBV11-2; the match to TRBD2 covers 8 bases. CDR3 length equals 14 residues. V shed 4 bases, J shed 5 bases, and the junction held 4 bases outside the gene matches. From germline, CDR1 is SGHAT and CDR2 FQNNGV. The CDR3 is CASSSGLAHNEQFF. The CDR3 nucleotides read TGTGCCAGCAGCTCCGGACTAGCCCACAATGAGCAGTTCTTC.